This T cell receptor (beta chain) was found in a study of T cell responses to AZD1222 COVID-19 vaccine. Whole-study results and caveats: Seropositivity was recorded at baseline in only six AZD1222 recipients.

Germline CDR1 is SGHRS and CDR2 is YFSETQ. Trimming stripped 4 bases from V and 2 bases from J, with 16 bases between. This CDR3 comprises 15 residues. Data came from immunoSEQ multiplex PCR; TCRdb stores just in-frame clones and leaves some out. In the table there are about 150,000 clones, around 90% of which are singletons. Comments on this clone: Its antigen is unidentified.

Specimen: peripheral blood, collected on day 0 of AZD1222 vaccination. The TCR comes from an adult in good health. The genes are TRBV5-1 and TRBJ2-7; D might be TRBD1 or TRBD2, each matching 5 bases. The CDR3 nucleotides read TGCGCCAGCAGCCCCTCCGGGACCGGTACCTACGAGCAGTACTTC. It yields the protein CASSPSGTGTYEQYF.